This T cell receptor (beta chain) originates from a study of T cell changes during pregnancy in multiple sclerosis. V lost 7 bases and J 7 bases, leaving 20 bases between the germline ends. In germline, CDR1 is SNHLY, CDR2 FYNNEI. The CDR3 consists of 15 residues. Some clones are missing from TCRdb's copy, which holds only in-frame ones; the method was immunoSEQ multiplex PCR. Counted here are about 43,000 clones, approximately 91% occurring once; the ten biggest clones make up roughly 1.5%. The specimen sequenced was PBMCs (not recorded whether the cells were cultured). The chain employs TRBV2 and TRBJ1-5, with a weak D call TRBD1 (6 bases). The clonotype comes from a female donor with multiple sclerosis, enrolled in a pregnancy study. CDR3 nucleotides: TGTGCCAGCACAGACATCCGACAGGCGAAACAGCCCCAGCATTTT. Its translation is CASTDIRQAKQPQHF. Drawing the rest from reference TRBV2 and TRBJ1-5, the complete variable domain is EPEVTQTPSHQVTQMGQEVILRCVPISNHLYFYWYRQILGQKVEFLVSFYNNEISEKSEIFDDQFSVERPDGSNFTLKIRSTKLEDSAMYFCASTDIRQAKQPQHFGDGTRLSIL.